These 5 T cell receptor beta chains were sequenced from one sample in a study of T cells in Graves' hyperthyroidism and ophthalmopathy. Amplification of TCR beta CDR3 regions used RNA as the template. TCR CDR3 underwent first-round RT-PCR with the HTBI primer set. TCRdb ran MiXCR on the multiplex PCR reads and lists one entry per CDR3 protein. Among around 300,000 distinct CDR3 sequences listed, 12% to 15% were seen once. The sample was blood. The receptors were gathered from a woman in her fifties or sixties with Graves' hyperthyroidism that later progressed to Graves' ophthalmopathy.

The chain has TRBV27 and TRBJ1-1; maybe TRBD1 (5 bases). This CDR3 contains 14 residues. CDR1 and CDR2 from the germline V gene are MNHEY and SMNVEV (reference sequence). The V end lost 4 bases, the J end lost 4 bases, and 13 bases lay between the germline ends. The CDR3 DNA reads TGTGCCAGCAGTTATCTGGGGGGAAGCACTGAAGCTTTCTTT. It yields the protein CASSYLGGSTEAFF.

The chain joins TRBV5-1 to TRBJ1-4, with D unclear. Deletions cut 0 bases from V and 5 bases from J, with 14 bases between. This CDR3 has 16 amino acids. CDR1 is SGHRS, CDR2 YFSETQ, per germline. CDR3 DNA sequence: TGCGCCAGCAGCTTGGGACTGGGTGAAGACAATGAAAAACTGTTTTTT. Translating gives CASSLGLGEDNEKLFF.

The chain uses TRBV20-1 and TRBJ1-6, with D unclear. Germline V CDR1 and CDR2: DFQATT, SNEGSKA (reference sequence). V lost 1 base and J 5 bases, leaving 6 bases between the germline ends. The CDR3 is 13 residues long. CDR3 bases: TGCAGTGCTAGAGTTGATGATAATTCACCCCTCCACTTT. Translation gives CSARVDDNSPLHF.

This clonotype showed up just a few times. This rearrangement joins TRBV7-2 to TRBJ1-1; TRBD1 is a possible D gene (5 bases). CDR3 length: 16 residues. Germline V gives CDR1 SGHTA, CDR2 FQGNSA. The V and J ends lost 3 bases and 0 bases respectively, with 14 bases between them. As DNA, the CDR3 is TGTGCCAGCAGCTTTTTAAGGGGTCCTATGAACACTGAAGCTTTCTTT. Amino acid sequence: CASSFLRGPMNTEAFF.

This clonotype was counted only a few times. This chain joins TRBV5-1 and TRBJ2-5, with D possibly matching TRBD2 (6 bases). Germline V gene data show CDR1 as SGHRS and CDR2 as YFSETQ. The V end lost 4 bases, the J end lost 3 bases, and 10 bases lay between the germline ends. CDR3 length equals 13 residues. The chain's CDR3 is CASSRGTEETQYF. The CDR3 DNA follows: TGCGCCAGCAGCCGGGGGACTGAAGAGACCCAGTACTTC.